What follows describes a single T cell receptor (beta chain). Its antigen is still unknown. This specimen belongs to a study of shared clonotypes between healthy human individuals. Study-wide results and limits: Apart from blood, nothing was sampled; tissue repertoires likely differ.

Germline lookup yields CDR1 LNHDA and CDR2 SQIVND (reference sequence). The CDR3 has 17 residues. V lost 0 bases, J lost 0 bases, and 12 bases lay in between. Naive CD8 cells were CD45RO-negative, positively selected for CCR7, excluding terminally differentiated effector memory CD45RA+ cells. Method: immunoSEQ multiplex PCR; TCRdb's copy keeps in-frame clones and lacks some. The sample has a few million clones; around 93% are singletons. V gene TRBV19 combines with J gene TRBJ2-4; D ambiguous. Sequencing was performed on naive CD8+ T cells from PBMCs. This clonotype was sampled from a man aged 18-30 years in good health. Some clones in this sample may be carry-over from other donors' samples. CDR3 in amino acids: CASSIERRSLAKNIQYF. The CDR3 DNA reads as TGTGCCAGTAGTATAGAGCGGCGAAGCCTAGCCAAAAACATTCAGTACTTC.